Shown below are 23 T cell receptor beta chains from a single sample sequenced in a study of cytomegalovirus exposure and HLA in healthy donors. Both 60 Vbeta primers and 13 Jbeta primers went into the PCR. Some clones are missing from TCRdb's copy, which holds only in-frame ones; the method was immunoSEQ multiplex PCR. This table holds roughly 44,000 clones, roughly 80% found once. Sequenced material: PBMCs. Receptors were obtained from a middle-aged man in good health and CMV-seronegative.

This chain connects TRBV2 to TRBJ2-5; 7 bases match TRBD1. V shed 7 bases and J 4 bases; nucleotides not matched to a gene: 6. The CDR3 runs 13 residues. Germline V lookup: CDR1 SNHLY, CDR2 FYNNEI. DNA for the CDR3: TGTGCCAGCATGAGGGGGCTGTCAGAGACCCAGTACTTC. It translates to CASMRGLSETQYF.

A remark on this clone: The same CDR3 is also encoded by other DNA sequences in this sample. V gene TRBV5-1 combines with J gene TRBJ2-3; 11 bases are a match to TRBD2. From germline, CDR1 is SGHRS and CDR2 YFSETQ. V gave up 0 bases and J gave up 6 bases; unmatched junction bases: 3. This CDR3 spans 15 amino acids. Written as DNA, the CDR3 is TGCGCCAGCAGCTTGGTAGCGGGAGGGCCGGATACGCAGTATTTT. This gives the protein CASSLVAGGPDTQYF.

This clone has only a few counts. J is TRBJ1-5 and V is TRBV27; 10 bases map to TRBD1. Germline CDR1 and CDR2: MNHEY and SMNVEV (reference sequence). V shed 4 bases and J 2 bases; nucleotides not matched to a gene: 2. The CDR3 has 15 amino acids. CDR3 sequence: CASSSGTGGNQPQHF. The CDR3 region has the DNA TGTGCCAGCAGTTCCGGGACAGGGGGCAATCAGCCCCAGCATTTT.

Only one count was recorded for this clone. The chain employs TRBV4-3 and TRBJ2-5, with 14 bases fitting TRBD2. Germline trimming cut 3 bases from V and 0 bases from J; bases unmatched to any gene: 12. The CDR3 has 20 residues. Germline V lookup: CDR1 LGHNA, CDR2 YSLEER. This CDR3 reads CASSQYGLAGGAPHQETQYF. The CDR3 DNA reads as TGCGCCAGCAGCCAGTACGGACTAGCGGGAGGAGCGCCCCACCAAGAGACCCAGTACTTC.

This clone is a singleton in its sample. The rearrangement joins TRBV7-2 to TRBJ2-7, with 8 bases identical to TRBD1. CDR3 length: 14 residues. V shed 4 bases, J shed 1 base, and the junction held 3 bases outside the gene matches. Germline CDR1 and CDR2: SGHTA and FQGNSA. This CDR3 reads CASSSDRVSYEQYF. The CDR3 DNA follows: TGTGCCAGCAGCTCGGACAGGGTTTCCTACGAGCAGTACTTC.

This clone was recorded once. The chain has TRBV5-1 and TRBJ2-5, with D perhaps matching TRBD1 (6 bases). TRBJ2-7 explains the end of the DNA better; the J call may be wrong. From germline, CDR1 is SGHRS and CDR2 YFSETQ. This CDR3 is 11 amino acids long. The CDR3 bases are TGCGCCAGCTCGGACAGCTACGAGCAGTACTTC. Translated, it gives CASSDSYEQYF.

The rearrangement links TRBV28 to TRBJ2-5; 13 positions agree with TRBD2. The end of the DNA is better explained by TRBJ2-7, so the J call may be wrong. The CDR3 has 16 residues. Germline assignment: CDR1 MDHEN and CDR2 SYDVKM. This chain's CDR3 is CASSLSGTSGIYEQYF. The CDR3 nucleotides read TGTGCCAGCAGTTTATCCGGGACTAGCGGGATCTACGAGCAGTACTTC.

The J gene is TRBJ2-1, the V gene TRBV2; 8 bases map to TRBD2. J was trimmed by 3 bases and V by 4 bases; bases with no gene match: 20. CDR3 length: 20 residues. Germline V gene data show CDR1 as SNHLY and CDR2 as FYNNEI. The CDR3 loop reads CASSVGVASGPKGYYNEQFF. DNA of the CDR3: TGTGCCAGCAGTGTTGGTGTGGCTAGCGGGCCAAAGGGCTACTACAATGAGCAGTTCTTC.

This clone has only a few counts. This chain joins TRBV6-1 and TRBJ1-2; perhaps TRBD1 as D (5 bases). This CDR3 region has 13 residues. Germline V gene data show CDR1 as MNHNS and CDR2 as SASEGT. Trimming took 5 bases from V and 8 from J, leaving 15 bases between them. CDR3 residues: CASSPLGQGGYTF. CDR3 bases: TGTGCCAGCAGTCCCCTTGGACAAGGCGGCTACACCTTC.

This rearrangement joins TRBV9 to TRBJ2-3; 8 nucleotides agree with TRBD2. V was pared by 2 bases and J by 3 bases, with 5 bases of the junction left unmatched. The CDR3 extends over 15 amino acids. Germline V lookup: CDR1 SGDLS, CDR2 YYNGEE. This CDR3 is CASSVSSGRTDTQYF. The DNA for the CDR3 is TGTGCCAGCAGCGTGTCGAGCGGGAGAACAGATACGCAGTATTTT.

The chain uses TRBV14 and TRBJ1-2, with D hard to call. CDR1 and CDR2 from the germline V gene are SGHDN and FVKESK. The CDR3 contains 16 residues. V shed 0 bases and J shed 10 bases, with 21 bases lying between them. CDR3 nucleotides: TGTGCCAGCAGCCAAGAGGTGGCCTCTCCATATTCTGACTACACCTTC. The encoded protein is CASSQEVASPYSDYTF.

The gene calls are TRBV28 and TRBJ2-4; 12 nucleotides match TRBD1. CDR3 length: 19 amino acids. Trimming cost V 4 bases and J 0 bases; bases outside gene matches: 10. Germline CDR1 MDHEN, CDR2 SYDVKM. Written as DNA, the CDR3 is TGTGCCAGCAGTTCTCCCGGGACAGGGGGCTTCTTAGCCAAAAACATTCAGTACTTC. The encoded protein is CASSSPGTGGFLAKNIQYF.

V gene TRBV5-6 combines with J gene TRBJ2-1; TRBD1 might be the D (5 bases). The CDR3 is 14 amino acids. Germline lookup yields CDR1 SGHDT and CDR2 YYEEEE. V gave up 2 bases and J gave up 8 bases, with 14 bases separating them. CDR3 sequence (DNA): TGTGCCAGCAGCTTAGGGGTCTATCTCCATGAGCAGTTCTTC. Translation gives CASSLGVYLHEQFF.

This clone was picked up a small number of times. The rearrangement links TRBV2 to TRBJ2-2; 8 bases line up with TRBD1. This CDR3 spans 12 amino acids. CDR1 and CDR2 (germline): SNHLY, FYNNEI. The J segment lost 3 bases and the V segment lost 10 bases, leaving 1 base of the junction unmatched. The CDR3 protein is CATTGDTGELFF. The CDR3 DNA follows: TGTGCCACGACAGGGGACACCGGGGAGCTGTTTTTT.

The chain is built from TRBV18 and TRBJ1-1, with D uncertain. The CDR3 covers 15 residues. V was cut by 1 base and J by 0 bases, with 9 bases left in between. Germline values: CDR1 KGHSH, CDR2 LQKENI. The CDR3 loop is CASSPRLQMNTEAFF. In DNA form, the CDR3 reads TGTGCCAGCTCACCACGGTTGCAGATGAACACTGAAGCTTTCTTT. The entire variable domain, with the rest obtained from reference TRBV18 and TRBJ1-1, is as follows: NAGVMQNPRHLVRRRGQEARLRCSPMKGHSHVYWYRQLPEEGLKFMVYLQKENIIDESGMPKERFSAEFPKEGPSILRIQQVVRGDSAAYFCASSPRLQMNTEAFFGQGTRLTVV.

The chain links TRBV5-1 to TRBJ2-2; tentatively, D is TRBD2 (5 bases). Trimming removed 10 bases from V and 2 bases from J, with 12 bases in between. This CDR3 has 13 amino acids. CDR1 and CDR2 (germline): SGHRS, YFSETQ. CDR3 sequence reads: CAGGEINTGELFF. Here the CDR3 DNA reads TGCGCCGGAGGTGAGATTAACACCGGGGAGCTGTTTTTT.

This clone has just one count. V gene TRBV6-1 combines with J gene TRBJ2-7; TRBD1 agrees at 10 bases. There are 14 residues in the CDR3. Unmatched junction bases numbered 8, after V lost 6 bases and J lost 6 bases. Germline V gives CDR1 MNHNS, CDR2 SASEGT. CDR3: CASRTGTGVLEQYF. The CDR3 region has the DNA TGTGCCAGCAGGACCGGGACAGGGGTGCTCGAGCAGTACTTC.

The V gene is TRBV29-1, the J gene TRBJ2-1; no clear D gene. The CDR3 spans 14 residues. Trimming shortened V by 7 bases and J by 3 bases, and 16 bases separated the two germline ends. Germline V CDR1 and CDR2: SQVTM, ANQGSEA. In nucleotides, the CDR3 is TGCAGCGCACCTAGTGTCTCGTTCTACAATGAGCAGTTCTTC. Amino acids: CSAPSVSFYNEQFF.

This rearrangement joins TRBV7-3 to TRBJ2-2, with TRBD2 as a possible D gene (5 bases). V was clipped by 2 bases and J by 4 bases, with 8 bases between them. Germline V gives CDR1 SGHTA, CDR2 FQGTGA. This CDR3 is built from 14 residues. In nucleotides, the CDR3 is TGTGCCAGCAGCTTAGGGCGGGTCACCGGGGAGCTGTTTTTT. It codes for CASSLGRVTGELFF.

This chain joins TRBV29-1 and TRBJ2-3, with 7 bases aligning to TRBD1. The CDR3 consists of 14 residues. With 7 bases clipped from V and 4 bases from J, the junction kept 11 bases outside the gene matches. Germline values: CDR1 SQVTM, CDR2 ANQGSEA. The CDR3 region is CSGATGTVADTQYF. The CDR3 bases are TGCAGCGGTGCGACAGGGACCGTCGCAGATACGCAGTATTTT.

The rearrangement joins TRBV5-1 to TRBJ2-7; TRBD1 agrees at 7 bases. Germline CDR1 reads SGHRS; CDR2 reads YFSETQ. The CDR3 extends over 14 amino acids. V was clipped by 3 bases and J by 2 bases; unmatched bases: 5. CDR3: CASSSPDRTYEQYF. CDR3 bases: TGCGCCAGCAGCTCCCCGGACAGGACCTACGAGCAGTACTTC.

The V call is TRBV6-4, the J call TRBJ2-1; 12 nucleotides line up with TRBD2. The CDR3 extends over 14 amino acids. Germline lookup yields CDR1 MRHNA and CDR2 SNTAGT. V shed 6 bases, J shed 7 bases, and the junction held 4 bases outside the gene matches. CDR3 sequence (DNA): TGTGCCAGCAGCCTTACTAGCGGGAGGAATGAGCAGTTCTTC. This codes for CASSLTSGRNEQFF.

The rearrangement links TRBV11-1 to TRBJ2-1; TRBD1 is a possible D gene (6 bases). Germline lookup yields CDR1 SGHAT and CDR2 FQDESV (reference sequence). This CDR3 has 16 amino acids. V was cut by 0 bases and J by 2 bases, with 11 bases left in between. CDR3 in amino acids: CASSLASGAAYNEQFF. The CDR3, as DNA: TGTGCCAGCAGCTTAGCTTCAGGGGCCGCCTACAATGAGCAGTTCTTC.